This note documents a single T cell receptor beta chain sequence. It has no known antigen specificity. No much larger clone is present one base from it, and per-base qualities are unavailable. Via the germline V gene, CDR1 is SNHLY and CDR2 FYNNEI. Trimmed from V: 6 bases; trimmed from J: 1 base; junction bases lacking a gene match: 5. From its cysteine to its phenylalanine, the CDR3 spans 16 amino acids. Only CDR3 DNA is held: 48 bases, read in frame from base 1. The data are from a study of T cells in Graves' hyperthyroidism and ophthalmopathy (dated by TCRdb to the late 2010s). Study-level background: Peripheral blood was collected at initial diagnosis, before any treatment. In more than five Graves' hyperthyroidism patients, the study also compared T-cell repertoires from thyroid tissue with T-cell repertoires from blood. Prospective prediction of ophthalmopathy was tested in an independent validation cohort consisting of 18 to 20 hyperthyroidism patients and around 17 patients who later progressed to ophthalmopathy. Following sampling, methimazole starting at 30 mg daily was given to hyperthyroidism patients, and high-dose intravenous methylprednisolone was given to ophthalmopathy patients. The paper describes TCR Vbeta CDR3 sequencing of fewer than 150 peripheral blood samples, made up of roughly 45 ophthalmopathy patients, around 73 hyperthyroidism patients and 17 progressor patients. A discovery cohort of about a hundred patients, 43 with Graves' ophthalmopathy and 55 to 60 with stable Graves' hyperthyroidism, was used to find distinguishing TCR V-J signatures. The 100 discovery patients were randomly split 7:3 into training and test sets.

The TCR beta CDR3 regions were amplified from the RNA transcripts. The first round of RT-PCR for the TCR CDR3 was performed with the HTBI primer set and the Qiagen OneStep RT-PCR kit. The libraries were constructed in a second round of multiplex PCR and then size-selected and purified. Sequencing of the libraries was done on an Illumina HiSeq2000 using paired-end 100 bp reads. On the authors' methods: Raw data were processed with SOAPnuke, discarding reads with adapters, uncalled bases, mean Phred below 15, or no exact constant-primer or identifier match. High-quality paired reads were merged with COPE v1.2.5, and unique nucleotide sequences were defined as clonotypes. Clonotypes were aligned to IMGT TRBV, TRBD and TRBJ reference segments using MiTCR v1.1. The analysis included only V-J combinations with a frequency above 0.0001, which together covered more than 99% of the repertoires. The TCS score was defined as the ratio of F50 (clonal expansion) to E x V (chaos), calculated using BLOSUM62-based TCRdist between CDR3 peptides within each V-J. Welch's t-statistics and random forest reduced 514 V-J features to roughly 13, which were used in a naive Bayes classifier (R e1071). TCRdb reran the public reads through fastp at Q25 and MiXCR, keeping productive beta chains. Rows are unified per CDR3 protein, each entry keeping the most common DNA and genes. The authors' filters were not applied to this entry. The sample table lists around 99,000 distinct CDR3 sequences, about a sixth of them with a count of one. The ten largest clones take up around 44% of the sample.

Stable Graves' hyperthyroidism was defined as the absence of progression to ophthalmopathy over 18 months of follow-up. Hyperthyroidism patients were aged 18 to 65 years and newly diagnosed, with disease duration of less than 2 months. Exclusion was applied to patients with uncontrolled infections, other autoimmune diseases, pregnancy or lactation. Diagnoses were established on the basis of clinical symptoms, serum thyroxine and TRAb, thyroid ultrasound, and orbital computed tomography. Ficoll-Paque density gradient centrifugation was used to isolate PBMCs from approximately 11 ml of fresh peripheral blood. Trizol reagent was used to extract total RNA, and RNA quality was then checked on an Agilent 2100 Bioanalyzer. Study-wide findings and limitations: In cross-validation, a model built on a 13 V-J signature told ophthalmopathy apart from stable hyperthyroidism with under 90% sensitivity and around 84% specificity, and in testing the same model reached 80%/75%. Sample size was not statistically predetermined, and investigators were not blinded to group allocation. Most expanded thyroid clonotypes (frequency above 0.001) were also detected in blood, suggesting blood repertoires may reflect thyroid immune responses. In validation, the model predicted progression to ophthalmopathy with approximately 71% sensitivity and about 72% specificity, a median of about 6.7 months before onset.

The receptor chain draws on TRBV2 and TRBJ2-3; the central 12 bases match TRBD2. Sequenced material: blood. This receptor was obtained from a woman aged 45-65 years with Graves' hyperthyroidism. The nucleotides are TGTGCCAGCAGCGCAAGACTAGCGGGGGGCACAGATACGCAGTATTTT. This translates into CASSARLAGGTDTQYF. Reference TRBV2 and TRBJ2-3 genes cover what lies past the CDR3, so the full variable domain is EPEVTQTPSHQVTQMGQEVILRCVPISNHLYFYWYRQILGQKVEFLVSFYNNEISEKSEIFDDQFSVERPDGSNFTLKIRSTKLEDSAMYFCASSARLAGGTDTQYFGPGTRLTVL.